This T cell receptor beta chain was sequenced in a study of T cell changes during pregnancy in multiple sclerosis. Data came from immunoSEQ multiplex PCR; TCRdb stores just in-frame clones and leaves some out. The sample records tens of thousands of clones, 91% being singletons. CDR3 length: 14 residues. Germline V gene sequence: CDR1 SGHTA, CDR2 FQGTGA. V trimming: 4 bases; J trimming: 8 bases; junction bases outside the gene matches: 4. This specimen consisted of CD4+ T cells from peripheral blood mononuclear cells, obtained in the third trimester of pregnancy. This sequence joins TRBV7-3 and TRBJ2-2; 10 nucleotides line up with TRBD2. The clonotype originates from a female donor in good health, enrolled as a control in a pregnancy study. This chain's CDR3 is CASSWSGGAGELFF. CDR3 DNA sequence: TGTGCCAGCAGCTGGAGCGGGGGGGCTGGGGAGCTGTTTTTT.